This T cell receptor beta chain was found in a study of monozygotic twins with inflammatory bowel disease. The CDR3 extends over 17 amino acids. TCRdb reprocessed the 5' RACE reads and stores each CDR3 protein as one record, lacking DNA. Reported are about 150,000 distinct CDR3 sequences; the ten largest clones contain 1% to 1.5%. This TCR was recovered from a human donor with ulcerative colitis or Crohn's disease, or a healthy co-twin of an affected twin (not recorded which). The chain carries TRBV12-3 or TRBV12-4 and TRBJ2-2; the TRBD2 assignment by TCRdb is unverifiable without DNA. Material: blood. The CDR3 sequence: CASSPRTSGFGSGELFF.